The 3 T cell receptor beta chains given below trace back to one sample, sequenced in a study of blood T cell repertoires in COVID-19. The table came from immunoSEQ multiplex PCR; TCRdb's copy has only in-frame clones and leaves some out. The sample has about 440,000 clones; 70% to 90% are singletons. The sample consisted of PBMCs or T cells enriched from blood (not recorded which). The origin of the receptors is a woman aged 18 to 35 with acute COVID-19.

The CDR3 region is CASSLVGSGHNEQFF. The DNA for the CDR3 is TGTGCCAGCAGCTTGGTTGGTAGCGGGCACAATGAGCAGTTCTTC. The chain carries TRBV5-5 and TRBJ2-1, with 7 bases matching TRBD2. The CDR3 is made up of 15 amino acids. Germline V CDR1 and CDR2: SGHKS, YYEKEE (reference sequence). V lost 0 bases, J lost 5 bases, and 5 bases stayed unmatched.

This chain links TRBV27 with TRBJ1-1; 8 positions agree with TRBD1. The CDR3 is 18 amino acids. In germline, CDR1 is MNHEY, CDR2 SMNVEV (reference sequence). The J segment lost 3 bases and the V segment lost 4 bases, leaving 16 bases of the junction unmatched. The chain's CDR3 is CASSSTTGARLTYTEAFF. The CDR3 nucleotides read TGTGCCAGCAGTTCGACGACAGGGGCCAGGCTTACGTACACTGAAGCTTTCTTT.

The V gene is TRBV2, the J gene TRBJ1-2; D uncertain. Trimming took 1 base from V and 8 from J, leaving 14 bases between them. CDR1 SNHLY and CDR2 FYNNEI come from the germline V gene. The CDR3 contains 14 residues. CDR3: CASSEGSTARGYTF. In DNA form, the CDR3 reads TGTGCCAGCAGTGAAGGTTCTACCGCCCGGGGCTACACCTTC.